One sample yielded the 13 T cell receptor beta chains listed below, sequenced in a study of T cells in Graves' hyperthyroidism and ophthalmopathy. Amplification targeted TCR beta CDR3 regions from RNA transcripts. In the first-round RT-PCR of the TCR CDR3, the HTBI primer set was used. TCRdb re-called the multiplex PCR reads through MiXCR, storing one row per CDR3 protein. The sample includes about 570,000 distinct CDR3 sequences, just over 45% seen only once; the top ten take under 20%. The sample taken for sequencing was peripheral blood or thyroid tissue (not recorded which). All receptors come from an adult woman with Graves' disease, either hyperthyroidism or ophthalmopathy (not recorded which).

The CDR3 loop is CASSYQQAGGRAQYF. In DNA form, the CDR3 reads TGTGCCAGCAGTTACCAACAAGCGGGGGGAAGGGCCCAGTACTTC. This chain joins TRBV6-1 and TRBJ2-5; 9 bases line up with TRBD2. Germline CDR1 is MNHNS and CDR2 is SASEGT. Unmatched junction bases numbered 13, after V lost 5 bases and J lost 9 bases. This CDR3 has 15 amino acids.

This clonotype has only a few counts. The genes are TRBV5-1 and TRBJ2-2; 8 bases align to TRBD2. V shed 3 bases and J 0 bases; nucleotides not matched to a gene: 4. The CDR3 is 16 residues long. Germline lookup yields CDR1 SGHRS and CDR2 YFSETQ. The CDR3 sequence: CASSSFGGANTGELFF. Here the CDR3 DNA reads TGCGCCAGCAGCTCCTTCGGGGGGGCGAACACCGGGGAGCTGTTTTTT.

This clonotype was seen many times. The J gene is TRBJ2-7, the V gene TRBV6-5; perhaps TRBD2 as D (6 bases). CDR1 MNHEY and CDR2 SVGAGI come from the germline V gene. CDR3 length: 14 residues. V lost 6 bases and J 3 bases, leaving 15 bases between the germline ends. CDR3 bases: TGTGCCAGCAGCCTGGACTATCAAAGCTACGAGCAGTACTTC. Amino acid sequence: CASSLDYQSYEQYF.

In regard to this clonotype: One end of the junction fails to match germline, which may point to a read error. The chain is built from TRBV19 and TRBJ2-7, with D tentatively TRBD1 (6 bases). There are 13 residues in the CDR3. Germline V gives CDR1 LNHDA, CDR2 SQIVND (reference sequence). CDR3 bases: TGTGCCAGTAGTCCCCGGGACACTTGCGAGCAGTGCTTC. Protein: CASSPRDTCEQCF.

The chain is built from TRBV5-1 and TRBJ2-1; D perhaps matches TRBD2 (6 bases). CDR1 and CDR2 from the germline V gene are SGHRS and YFSETQ. The V and J ends lost 0 bases and 1 base respectively, with 8 bases between them. The CDR3 extends over 15 amino acids. The CDR3 DNA is TGCGCCAGCAGCTTGGTGGGGGGATCCTACAATGAGCAGTTCTTC. It codes for CASSLVGGSYNEQFF.

This chain uses TRBV29-1 with TRBJ2-6; D is possibly TRBD2 (6 bases). The CDR3 is 15 amino acids. Germline V gene lookup returns CDR1 SQVTM and CDR2 ANQGSEA. Trimming cost V 4 bases and J 0 bases, with 10 bases left between them. CDR3 loop: CSVVGTDSGANVLTF. CDR3 nucleotides: TGCAGCGTTGTAGGGACTGACTCTGGGGCCAACGTCCTGACTTTC.

There are many counts of this clonotype. The chain couples TRBV28 to TRBJ1-2, with D possibly being TRBD1 (6 bases). V was shortened by 3 bases and J by 7 bases, with 15 bases between the two germline ends. The CDR3 totals 14 residues. The germline CDR1 and CDR2 sequences are MDHEN and SYDVKM. The CDR3 sequence: CASSFPTGKRGYTF. The DNA of the CDR3 is TGTGCCAGCAGTTTTCCAACAGGGAAACGTGGCTACACCTTC.

This clonotype was observed many times. The chain links TRBV13 to TRBJ1-2; 8 bases match TRBD1. Germline values: CDR1 PRHDT, CDR2 FYEKMQ (reference sequence). V lost 5 bases, J lost 2 bases, and 13 bases stayed unmatched. The CDR3 has 17 residues. The chain's CDR3 is CASSLTYRGTGNYGYTF. Written as DNA, the CDR3 is TGTGCCAGCAGCCTCACTTACCGGGGGACAGGAAACTATGGCTACACCTTC.

This clonotype was counted ten times or more. The chain employs TRBV7-9 and TRBJ2-5, with D perhaps matching TRBD2 (6 bases). The CDR3 contains 16 residues. Trimming removed 4 bases at V and 4 bases at J, with 19 bases between. Per germline, CDR1 SEHNR and CDR2 FQNEAQ (reference sequence). The CDR3 is CASSSESVAEPETQYF. The CDR3 DNA is TGTGCCAGCAGCTCAGAAAGTGTAGCGGAACCAGAGACCCAGTACTTC.

Note on this clonotype: The CDR3 does not close with the conserved phenylalanine or tryptophan, likely indicating a read error. It is unclear where the CDR3 begins or ends on the DNA, so no DNA is shown, and the CDR3 is as TCRdb lists it. Here the CDR3 reads CSARGYRT. V is TRBV20-1 and J is TRBJ1-2; TRBD1, the table's D call, lacks a check against the DNA. The CDR3 is 8 residues long, ends included. Germline V gene lookup returns CDR1 DFQATT and CDR2 SNEGSKA (reference sequence).

A word on this clonotype: At one end the junction does not follow the germline gene, possibly because of a read error. The V call is TRBV7-9, the J call TRBJ1-3; D might be TRBD1 (5 bases). From germline, CDR1 is SEHNR and CDR2 FQNEAQ (reference sequence). The CDR3 extends over 17 amino acids. CDR3: CASSQDQGPYSGNTIYF. The CDR3 nucleotides read TGCGCCAGCAGCCAAGACCAGGGACCCTACTCTGGAAACACCATATATTTT. The entire variable domain, with the rest obtained from reference TRBV7-9 and TRBJ1-3, is as follows: DTGVSQNPRHKITKRGQNVTFRCDPISEHNRLYWYRQTLGQGPEFLTYFQNEAQLEKSRLLSDRFSAERPKGSFSTLEIQRTEQGDSAMYLCASSQDQGPYSGNTIYFGEGSWLTVV.

This clonotype appeared many times. The V gene is TRBV29-1, the J gene TRBJ2-7, with TRBD2 matching over 9 bases. Germline assignment: CDR1 SQVTM and CDR2 ANQGSEA. J lost 2 bases, V lost 7 bases, and 6 bases had no gene match. The length of the CDR3 is 13 residues. The CDR3 region is CSGRGGSAYEQYF. The CDR3, as DNA: TGCAGCGGGCGGGGGGGTAGCGCCTACGAGCAGTACTTC.

This clonotype has at least ten counts. The J gene is TRBJ2-7, the V gene TRBV5-1; 8 bases agree with TRBD2. The trim removed 4 bases at V and 1 base at J, leaving 13 bases unmatched. In germline, CDR1 is SGHRS, CDR2 YFSETQ. CDR3 length: 17 residues. The CDR3 here is CASSLLPGLGKSYEQYF. CDR3 DNA: TGCGCCAGCAGCCTCCTACCGGGACTAGGGAAGTCCTACGAGCAGTACTTC.